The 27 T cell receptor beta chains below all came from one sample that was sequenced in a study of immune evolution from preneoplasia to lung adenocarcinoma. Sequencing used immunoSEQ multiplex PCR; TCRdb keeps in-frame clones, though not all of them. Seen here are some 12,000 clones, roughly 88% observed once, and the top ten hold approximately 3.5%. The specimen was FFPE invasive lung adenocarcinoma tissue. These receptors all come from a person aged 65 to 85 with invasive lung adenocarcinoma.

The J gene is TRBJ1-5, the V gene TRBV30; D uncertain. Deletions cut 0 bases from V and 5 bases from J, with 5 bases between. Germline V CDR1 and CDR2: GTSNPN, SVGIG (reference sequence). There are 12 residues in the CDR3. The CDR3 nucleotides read TGTGCCTGGAGTGTAAGCGATCAGCCCCAGCATTTT. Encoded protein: CAWSVSDQPQHF.

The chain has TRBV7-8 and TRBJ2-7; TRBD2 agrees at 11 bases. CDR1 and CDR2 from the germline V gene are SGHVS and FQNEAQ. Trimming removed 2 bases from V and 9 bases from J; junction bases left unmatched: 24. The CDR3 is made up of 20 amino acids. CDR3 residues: CASSLSPPGLAGGPYVGQYF. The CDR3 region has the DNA TGTGCCAGCAGCTTATCCCCCCCCGGGCTAGCGGGGGGACCCTACGTTGGGCAGTACTTC.

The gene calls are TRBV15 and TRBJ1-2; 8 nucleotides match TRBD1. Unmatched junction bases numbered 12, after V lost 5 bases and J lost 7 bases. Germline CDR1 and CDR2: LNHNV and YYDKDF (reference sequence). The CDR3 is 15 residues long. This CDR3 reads CATSDDSRTGFGYTF. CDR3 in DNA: TGTGCCACCAGCGATGATTCCCGGACAGGGTTTGGCTACACCTTC.

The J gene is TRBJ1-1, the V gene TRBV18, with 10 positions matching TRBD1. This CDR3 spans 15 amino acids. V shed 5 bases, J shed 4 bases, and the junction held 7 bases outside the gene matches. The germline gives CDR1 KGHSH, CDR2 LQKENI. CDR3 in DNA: TGTGCCAGCTCAACTGGGACAGGGGTATCCACTGAAGCTTTCTTT. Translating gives CASSTGTGVSTEAFF.

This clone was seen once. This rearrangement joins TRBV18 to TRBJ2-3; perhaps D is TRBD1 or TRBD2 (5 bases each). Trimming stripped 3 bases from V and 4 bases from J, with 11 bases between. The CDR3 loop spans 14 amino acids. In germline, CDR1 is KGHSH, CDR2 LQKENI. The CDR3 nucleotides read TGTGCCAGCTCACCGAGCCGGGGACCAGATACGCAGTATTTT. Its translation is CASSPSRGPDTQYF.

The CDR3 is CASTPSGAGGGGYTF. The CDR3 region has the DNA TGTGCCAGTACCCCGAGTGGGGCAGGGGGCGGTGGCTACACCTTC. The rearrangement joins TRBV19 to TRBJ1-2; 8 nucleotides agree with TRBD1. CDR3 length: 15 amino acids. Germline CDR1 reads LNHDA; CDR2 reads SQIVND (reference sequence). V shed 7 bases, J shed 7 bases, and the junction held 14 bases outside the gene matches.

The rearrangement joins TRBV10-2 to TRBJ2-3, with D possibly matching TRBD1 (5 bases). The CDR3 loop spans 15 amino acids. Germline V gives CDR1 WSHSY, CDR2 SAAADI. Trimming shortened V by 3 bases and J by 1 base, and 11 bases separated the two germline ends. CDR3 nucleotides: TGCGCCAGCAGTGAAGGTGGGGCCGGCACAGATACGCAGTATTTT. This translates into CASSEGGAGTDTQYF.

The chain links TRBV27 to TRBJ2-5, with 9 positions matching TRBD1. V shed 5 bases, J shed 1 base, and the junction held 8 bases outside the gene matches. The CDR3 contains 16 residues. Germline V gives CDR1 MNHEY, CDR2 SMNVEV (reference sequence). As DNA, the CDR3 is TGTGCCAGCAGTCTCCACAGGGGGCCCTCCCAAGAGACCCAGTACTTC. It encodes CASSLHRGPSQETQYF.

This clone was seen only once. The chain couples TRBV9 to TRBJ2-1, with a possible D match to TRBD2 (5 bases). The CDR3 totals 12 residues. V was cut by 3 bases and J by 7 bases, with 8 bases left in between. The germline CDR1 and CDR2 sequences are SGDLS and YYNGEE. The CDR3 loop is CASSAGRNEQFF. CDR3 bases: TGTGCCAGCAGCGCTGGGAGAAATGAGCAGTTCTTC.

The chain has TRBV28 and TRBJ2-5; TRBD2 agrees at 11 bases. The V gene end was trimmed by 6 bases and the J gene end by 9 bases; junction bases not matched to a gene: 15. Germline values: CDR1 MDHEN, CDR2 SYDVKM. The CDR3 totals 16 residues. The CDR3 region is CASRTDSRLAGRAQYF. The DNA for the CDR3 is TGTGCCAGCAGAACTGACTCACGACTAGCGGGAAGGGCCCAGTACTTC.

The chain's CDR3 is CASSYPGTGSVTEAFF. The CDR3 DNA reads as TGTGCCAGCAGTTATCCCGGGACAGGGTCGGTCACTGAAGCTTTCTTT. This chain links TRBV28 with TRBJ1-1; TRBD1 agrees at 9 bases. Per germline, CDR1 MDHEN and CDR2 SYDVKM. V trimming: 4 bases; J trimming: 4 bases; junction bases outside the gene matches: 10. The CDR3 totals 16 residues.

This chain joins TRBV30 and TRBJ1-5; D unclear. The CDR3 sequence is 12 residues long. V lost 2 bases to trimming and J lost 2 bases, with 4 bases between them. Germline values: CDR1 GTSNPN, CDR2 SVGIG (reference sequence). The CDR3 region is CAWSPGNQPQHF. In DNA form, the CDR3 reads TGTGCCTGGAGTCCAGGCAATCAGCCCCAGCATTTT. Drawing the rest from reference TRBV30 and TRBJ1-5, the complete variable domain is SQTIHQWPATLVQPVGSPLSLECTVEGTSNPNLYWYRQAAGRGLQLLFYSVGIGQISSEVPQNLSASRPQDRQFILSSKKLLLSDSGFYLCAWSPGNQPQHFGDGTRLSIL.

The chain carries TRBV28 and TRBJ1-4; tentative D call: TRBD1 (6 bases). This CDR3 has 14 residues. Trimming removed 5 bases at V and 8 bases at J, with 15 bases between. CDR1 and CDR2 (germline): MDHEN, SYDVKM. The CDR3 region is CASSVGHIREKLFF. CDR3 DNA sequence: TGTGCCAGCAGTGTGGGACACATTAGAGAAAAACTGTTTTTT.

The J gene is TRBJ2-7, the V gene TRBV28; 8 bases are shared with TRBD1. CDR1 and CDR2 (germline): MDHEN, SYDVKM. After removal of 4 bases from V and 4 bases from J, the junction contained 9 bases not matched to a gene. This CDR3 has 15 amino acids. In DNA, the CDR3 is TGTGCCAGCAGTTCCTTCCAGGACAGGGTTTACGAGCAGTACTTC. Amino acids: CASSSFQDRVYEQYF.

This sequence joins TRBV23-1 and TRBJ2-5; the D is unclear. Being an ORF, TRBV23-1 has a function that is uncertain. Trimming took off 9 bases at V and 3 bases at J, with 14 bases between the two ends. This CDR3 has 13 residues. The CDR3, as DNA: TGCGCCAGAAGTAGGGCCAGAAAAGAGACCCAGTACTTC. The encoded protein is CARSRARKETQYF.

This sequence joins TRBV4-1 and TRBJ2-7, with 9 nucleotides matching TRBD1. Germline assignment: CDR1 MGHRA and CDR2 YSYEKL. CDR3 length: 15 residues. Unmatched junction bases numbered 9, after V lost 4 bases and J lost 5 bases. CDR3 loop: CASSLLGDRAHEQYF. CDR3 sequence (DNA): TGCGCCAGCAGCCTCCTGGGGGACAGGGCACACGAGCAGTACTTC.

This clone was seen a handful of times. The CDR3 DNA is TGTGCCAGCAGCCTAGAGCCCCCCGGTTGGGCGGGCTACACCTTC. Protein: CASSLEPPGWAGYTF. This rearrangement joins TRBV7-9 to TRBJ1-2; no clear D. Germline V CDR1 and CDR2: SEHNR, FQNEAQ (reference sequence). V dropped 5 bases and J dropped 8 bases, with 21 bases sitting between them. The CDR3 has 15 residues.

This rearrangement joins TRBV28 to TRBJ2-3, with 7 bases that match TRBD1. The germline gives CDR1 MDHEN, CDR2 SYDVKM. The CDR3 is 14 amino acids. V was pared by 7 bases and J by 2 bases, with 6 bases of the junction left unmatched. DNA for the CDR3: TGTGCCAGCAACCGACAGGGCTACACAGATACGCAGTATTTT. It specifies CASNRQGYTDTQYF.

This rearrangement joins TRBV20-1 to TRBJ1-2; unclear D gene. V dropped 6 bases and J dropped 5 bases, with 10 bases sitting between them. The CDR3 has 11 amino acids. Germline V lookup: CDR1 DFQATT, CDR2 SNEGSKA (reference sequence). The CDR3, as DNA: TGCAGTGCGGCCGGAGGGTATGGCTACACCTTC. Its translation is CSAAGGYGYTF.

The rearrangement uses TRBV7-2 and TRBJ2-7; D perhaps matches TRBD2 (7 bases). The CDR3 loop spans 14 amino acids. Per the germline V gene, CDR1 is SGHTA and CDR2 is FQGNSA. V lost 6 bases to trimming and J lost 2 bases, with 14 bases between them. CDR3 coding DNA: TGTGCCAGCAGTTCAATAGGGGGGGCCTACGAGCAGTACTTC. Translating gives CASSSIGGAYEQYF.

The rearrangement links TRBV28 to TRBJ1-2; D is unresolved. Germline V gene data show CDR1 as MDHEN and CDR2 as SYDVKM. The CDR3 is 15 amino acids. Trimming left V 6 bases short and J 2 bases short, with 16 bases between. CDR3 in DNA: TGTGCCAGCAGCCCAACGGGCCGGGTCAACTATGGCTACACCTTC. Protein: CASSPTGRVNYGYTF.

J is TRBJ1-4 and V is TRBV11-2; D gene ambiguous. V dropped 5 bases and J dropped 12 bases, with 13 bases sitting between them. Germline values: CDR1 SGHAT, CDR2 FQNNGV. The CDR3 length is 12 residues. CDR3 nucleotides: TGTGCCAGCAGCCCCGATTGGAGGCAACTGTTTTTT. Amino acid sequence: CASSPDWRQLFF.

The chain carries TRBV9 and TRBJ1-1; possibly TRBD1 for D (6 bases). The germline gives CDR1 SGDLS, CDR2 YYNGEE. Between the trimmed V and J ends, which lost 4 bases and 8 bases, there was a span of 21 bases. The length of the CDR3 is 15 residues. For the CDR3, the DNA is TGTGCCAGCAGCCACGGGGGACATGGGGGGCAGGAAGCTTTCTTT. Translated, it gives CASSHGGHGGQEAFF.

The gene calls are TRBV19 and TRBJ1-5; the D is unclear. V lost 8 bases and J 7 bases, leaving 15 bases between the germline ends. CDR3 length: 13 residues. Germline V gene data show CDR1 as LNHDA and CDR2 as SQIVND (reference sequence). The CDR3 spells CASLQSGYQPQHF. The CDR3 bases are TGTGCCAGTCTACAGTCGGGGTACCAGCCCCAGCATTTT.

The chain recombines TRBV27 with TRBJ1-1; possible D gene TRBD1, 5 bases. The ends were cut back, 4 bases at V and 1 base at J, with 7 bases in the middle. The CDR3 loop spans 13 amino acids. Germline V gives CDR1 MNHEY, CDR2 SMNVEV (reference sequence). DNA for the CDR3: TGTGCCAGCAGTTCCCAGGGGAACACTGAAGCTTTCTTT. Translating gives CASSSQGNTEAFF.

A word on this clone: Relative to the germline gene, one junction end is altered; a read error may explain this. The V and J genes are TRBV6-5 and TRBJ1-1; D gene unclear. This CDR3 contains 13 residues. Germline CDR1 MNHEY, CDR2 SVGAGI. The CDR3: CASSTSPARLYLF. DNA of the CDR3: TGTGCCAGCAGTACCTCACCGGCCCGCCTCTATCTCTTT.

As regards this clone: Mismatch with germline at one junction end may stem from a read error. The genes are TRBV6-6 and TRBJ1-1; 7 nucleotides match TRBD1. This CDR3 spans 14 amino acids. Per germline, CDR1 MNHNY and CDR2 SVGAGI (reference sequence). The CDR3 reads CASNYRGRNTEAFF. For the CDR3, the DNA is TGTGCCAGCAACTACAGGGGCAGGAACACTGAAGCTTTTTTT.